Shown below are 3 T cell receptor beta chains from a single sample sequenced in a study of T-cell memory formation after mild COVID-19 (dated by TCRdb to the early 2020s). The library was generated by 5' RACE. TCRdb lists the instrument as Illumina NovaSeq 6000. Starting from the raw public reads, TCRdb applied fastp trimming at Q25, assembled clones with MiXCR and retained in-frame beta chains. A single entry per CDR3 protein holds the most common genes and DNA from its merged rows. The sample has over 350,000 distinct CDR3 sequences on record, 24% of them singletons. In total, the top ten clones hold 8.8% of the sample. Sequencing input: PBMCs or a T cell subset sorted from them (not recorded which). The receptor set was obtained from an adult woman who had mild COVID-19 (a few samples of this study predate the infection). The sample titles of this study are shuffled in the database, so cell type and time point are left out; the donor was told from shared clones.

V usage is TRBV2 and J usage is TRBJ1-1, with D hard to call. Germline CDR1 and CDR2: SNHLY and FYNNEI. CDR3 size: 16 residues. V shed 4 bases and J shed 3 bases, with 18 bases lying between them. DNA for the CDR3: TGTGCCAGCAGTGGAAACCCAAGGGTGTTTGACACTGAAGCTTTCTTT. Its protein product is CASSGNPRVFDTEAFF.

The rearrangement uses TRBV7-9 and TRBJ2-1; possibly TRBD1 for D (6 bases). V was cut by 4 bases and J by 7 bases, with 8 bases left in between. The germline V gene encodes CDR1 SEHNR and CDR2 FQNEAQ (reference sequence). The CDR3 is made up of 12 amino acids. CDR3 DNA sequence: TGTGCCAGCAGCTCACAGGGAAATGAGCAGTTCTTC. Translating it yields CASSSQGNEQFF.

This clonotype was counted a few times. The chain employs TRBV20-1 and TRBJ1-5; 7 nucleotides agree with TRBD1. This CDR3 comprises 14 residues. The V and J ends lost 1 base and 2 bases, in that order; junction bases with no gene match: 2. Germline lookup yields CDR1 DFQATT and CDR2 SNEGSKA (reference sequence). CDR3 bases: TGCAGTGCTAGAGTTGGGACAGGCAATCAGCCCCAGCATTTT. Its translation is CSARVGTGNQPQHF.